A selection of T cell receptor beta chains follows, all from one sample in a study of T-cell reconstitution after alpha-beta-depleted transplantation in children. Using its own MiXCR run on the PCR reads, TCRdb lists one record per CDR3 protein. The data contain about 640,000 distinct CDR3 sequences, 10% to 15% of them singletons. The sample in question was PBMCs, mostly from graft donor cells, obtained 360 days after TCRalphabeta/CD19-depleted stem cell transplant. The source is a male patient aged 5 to 17 who had a stem cell transplant for acute myeloid leukemia, so the T cells may come from the graft donor. Each CDR3 is given with its conserved first and last residue. A D gene is named only where the DNA matches it firmly. A row's size may be missing; if present it is once, few, many or a size class.

D	V	J	size	CDR3	DNA
NA	TRBV29-1	TRBJ1-1	once	CSVSTGGTEAFF	TGCAGCGTTTCCACGGGTGGCACTGAAGCTTTCTTT
NA	TRBV12-3/TRBV12-4	TRBJ2-7	few	CASTRQGRYEQYF	TGTGCCAGCACTCGGCAGGGGAGGTACGAGCAGTACTTC
NA	TRBV29-1	TRBJ2-1	many	CSVVSGWLNEQFF	TGCAGCGTTGTATCGGGTTGGTTAAATGAGCAGTTCTTC
NA	TRBV7-7	TRBJ2-7	few	CASSLHTGCLYEQYF	TGTGCTAGCAGCCTCCATACAGGGTGTCTTTACGAGCAGTACTTC
NA	TRBV30	TRBJ2-7	few	CAWSVAGEQYF	TGTGCCTGGAGTGTAGCAGGCGAGCAGTACTTC
NA	TRBV6-2/TRBV6-3	TRBJ2-1	many	CASNSDAYNEQFF	TGTGCCAGCAATAGCGACGCCTACAATGAGCAGTTCTTC
NA	TRBV12-3/TRBV12-4	TRBJ1-5	few	CASSSTGRSMNQPQHF	TGTGCCAGCAGCTCCACAGGGCGTTCAATGAATCAGCCCCAGCATTTT
NA	TRBV28	TRBJ2-2	few	CASGLPTGELFF	TGTGCCAGCGGACTTCCTACCGGGGAGCTGTTTTTT
NA	TRBV20-1	TRBJ2-2	many	CSARDPRGSTGELFF	TGCAGTGCTAGAGATCCAAGGGGTAGCACCGGGGAGCTGTTTTTT
TRBD2	TRBV12-3/TRBV12-4	TRBJ2-1	NA	CASSYSGRPVDEQFF	TGTGCCAGCAGTTATAGCGGGAGGCCGGTAGATGAGCAGTTCTTC
NA	TRBV29-1	TRBJ2-5	NA	CSVVPPRDWETQYF	TGCAGCGTTGTTCCCCCCAGGGATTGGGAGACCCAGTACTTC
TRBD2	TRBV5-1	TRBJ2-7	NA	CASSLYPSGGGQEQYF	TGCGCCAGCAGCTTGTACCCTAGCGGGGGAGGTCAAGAGCAGTACTTC
TRBD1	TRBV5-1	TRBJ2-7	many	CASSPPGTGSSYEQYF	TGCGCCAGCAGCCCCCCAGGGACAGGGAGCTCCTACGAGCAGTACTTC
NA	TRBV24-1	TRBJ2-5	few	CATRLGETQYF	TGTGCCACCCGTCTGGGAGAGACCCAGTACTTC
NA	TRBV20-1	TRBJ2-7	NA	CSARDQRVALYEQYF	TGCAGTGCTAGAGATCAGAGGGTCGCCCTTTACGAGCAGTACTTC
NA	TRBV7-8	TRBJ2-4	few	CASSPESALVLRDIQYF	TGTGCCAGCAGCCCAGAATCGGCTTTGGTCCTCAGGGACATTCAGTACTTC
TRBD2	TRBV10-3	TRBJ2-7	NA	CAINPGLAGTYEQYF	TGTGCCATCAATCCCGGACTAGCGGGAACCTACGAGCAGTACTTC
TRBD1	TRBV14	TRBJ2-7	once	CASSRLTGTARYEQYF	TGTGCCAGCAGCCGACTCACCGGGACAGCACGCTACGAGCAGTACTTC
NA	TRBV21-1	TRBJ2-5	NA	CASSKVEQQETQYF	TGTGCCAGCAGCAAAGTGGAACAGCAAGAGACCCAGTACTTC
NA	TRBV11-2	TRBJ2-7	NA	CASSLPWRGSIEYEQYF	TGTGCCAGCAGCCTCCCGTGGAGGGGGAGTATCGAGTACGAGCAGTACTTC
TRBD1	TRBV7-2	TRBJ2-1	NA	CASSRGQGAYNEQFF	TGTGCCAGCAGCCGCGGACAGGGGGCATACAATGAGCAGTTCTTC
TRBD2	TRBV12-3/TRBV12-4	TRBJ2-1	few	CASSLVLGRGNEQFF	TGTGCCAGCAGTTTAGTCCTCGGGAGGGGGAATGAGCAGTTCTTC
NA	TRBV30	TRBJ2-7	NA	CAWTIGPLGHEQYF	TGTGCCTGGACCATTGGACCGCTGGGCCACGAGCAGTACTTC
NA	TRBV5-8	TRBJ2-7	NA	CASSFRVGPYEQYF	TGTGCCAGCAGCTTTCGGGTAGGCCCCTACGAGCAGTACTTC
NA	TRBV5-1	TRBJ2-1	NA	CASSLTRGGEQFF	TGCGCCAGCAGCTTAACGCGGGGCGGTGAGCAGTTCTTC
NA	TRBV20-1	TRBJ1-2	NA	CSARAAPPNVNYGYTF	TGCAGTGCTAGAGCTGCCCCCCCTAACGTAAACTATGGCTACACCTTC
NA	TRBV7-2	TRBJ2-7	few	CASSLAGGPPNYEQYF	TGTGCCAGCAGCTTAGCCGGCGGGCCTCCGAACTACGAGCAGTACTTC
NA	TRBV4-3	TRBJ2-7	few	CASSQSLADYAYEQYF	TGCGCCAGCAGCCAGAGCCTAGCTGATTATGCCTACGAGCAGTACTTC
NA	TRBV15	TRBJ2-1	NA	CATSRVGSSSYNEQFF	TGTGCCACCAGCAGAGTTGGCAGCAGCTCCTACAATGAGCAGTTCTTC
TRBD2	TRBV27	TRBJ2-7	few	CASSLMLAEGPYEQYF	TGTGCCAGCAGTTTAATGCTAGCGGAAGGACCCTACGAGCAGTACTTC
TRBD2	TRBV6-1	TRBJ2-1	few	CASIRLAGVEDEQFF	TGTGCCAGCATACGACTAGCGGGAGTTGAAGATGAGCAGTTCTTC
NA	TRBV5-1	TRBJ2-1	many	CASSAAETRKNEQFF	TGCGCCAGCAGCGCGGCAGAGACTAGAAAGAATGAGCAGTTCTTC
NA	TRBV6-6	TRBJ2-1	NA	CASSFLVRKQFF	TGTGCCAGCAGTTTCCTGGTGCGGAAGCAGTTCTTC
TRBD1	TRBV28	TRBJ2-7	few	CASSLQGQFFYEQYF	TGTGCCAGCAGTTTACAGGGACAGTTCTTCTACGAGCAGTACTTC
NA	TRBV18	TRBJ2-7	few	CASSGGVPGEQYF	TGTGCCAGCTCAGGCGGGGTTCCGGGGGAGCAGTACTTC
NA	TRBV20-1	TRBJ2-1	NA	CSARGQGSYNEQFF	TGCAGTGCTAGAGGGCAGGGGTCCTACAATGAGCAGTTCTTC
TRBD2	TRBV6-1	TRBJ2-1	NA	CASSKLAGGPPYYNEQFF	TGTGCCAGCAGTAAGCTAGCGGGAGGGCCCCCTTACTACAATGAGCAGTTCTTC
NA	TRBV7-8	TRBJ2-2	NA	CASSLIGRGGREELFF	TGTGCCAGCAGCTTAATCGGGCGAGGGGGTCGTGAGGAGCTGTTTTTT
NA	TRBV27	TRBJ1-1	many	CASSQTLTEAFF	TGTGCCAGCAGTCAGACCCTTACTGAAGCTTTCTTT
TRBD1	TRBV25-1	TRBJ1-6	NA	CASSEWTGTGYNSPLHF	TGTGCCAGCAGTGAATGGACAGGGACCGGCTATAATTCACCCCTCCACTTT
TRBD2	TRBV11-2	TRBJ2-1	NA	CASSTGTSGTINNEQFF	TGTGCCAGCAGCACCGGGACTAGCGGGACGATTAACAATGAGCAGTTCTTC
TRBD2	TRBV4-2	TRBJ2-3	NA	CASSQDSGRDFADTQYF	TGTGCCAGCAGCCAAGATAGCGGGAGGGATTTTGCAGATACGCAGTATTTT
TRBD1	TRBV29-1	TRBJ2-5	many	CSVEETGEQETQYF	TGCAGCGTTGAAGAGACAGGGGAACAAGAGACCCAGTACTTC
NA	TRBV20-1	TRBJ2-7	many	CSASWRHGYEQYF	TGCAGTGCTTCCTGGCGGCACGGATACGAGCAGTACTTC
TRBD2	TRBV5-1	TRBJ2-1	many	CASSWGLAGGAYNEQFF	TGCGCCAGCAGCTGGGGCCTGGCGGGAGGGGCCTACAATGAGCAGTTCTTC
NA	TRBV29-1	TRBJ2-7	NA	CSVEVGTASYEQYF	TGCAGCGTTGAAGTCGGGACTGCAAGCTACGAGCAGTACTTC
TRBD2	TRBV12-3/TRBV12-4	TRBJ2-1	many	CASSSELAGGFNEQFF	TGTGCCAGCAGTTCCGAACTAGCGGGAGGGTTCAATGAGCAGTTCTTC
NA	TRBV20-1	TRBJ1-3	NA	CSAKAAIPGNTIYF	TGCAGTGCTAAGGCGGCAATCCCTGGAAACACCATATATTTT
NA	TRBV20-1	TRBJ2-1	NA	CSAKQAIVNEQFF	TGCAGTGCTAAACAGGCCATCGTCAATGAGCAGTTCTTC
TRBD2	TRBV12-3/TRBV12-4	TRBJ2-5	NA	CASILDGLAGGPETQYF	TGTGCCAGCATCCTTGACGGGCTAGCGGGAGGGCCGGAGACCCAGTACTTC
TRBD2	TRBV18	TRBJ2-7	NA	CASSPGLAGFSNEQYF	TGTGCCAGCTCACCAGGGTTAGCGGGATTTAGCAACGAGCAGTACTTC
NA	TRBV20-1	TRBJ2-7	NA	CSASQVAPTYEQYF	TGCAGTGCTAGTCAGGTGGCACCGACCTACGAGCAGTACTTC
NA	TRBV20-1	TRBJ2-6	few	CSASGSRGPGANVLTF	TGCAGTGCTAGTGGCTCTCGAGGTCCGGGGGCCAACGTCCTGACTTTC
TRBD2	TRBV7-2	TRBJ2-7	few	CASSLGVGGAYEQYF	TGTGCCAGCAGCCTCGGGGTCGGGGGGGCCTACGAGCAGTACTTC
NA	TRBV2	TRBJ1-1	few	CASSVWGTEAFF	TGTGCCAGCAGTGTATGGGGAACTGAAGCTTTCTTT
TRBD1	TRBV20-1	TRBJ1-1	NA	CSASRDREGTAFF	TGCAGTGCTAGTAGGGACAGGGAAGGGACCGCTTTCTTT